Described below is a single TCR beta chain sequence and its context. This CDR3 has 14 residues. This sample was taken from a study of T cell changes during pregnancy in multiple sclerosis. Using immunoSEQ multiplex PCR, the repertoire was profiled, and TCRdb retains in-frame clones only, with some absent. This sample has tens of thousands of clones; approximately 92% occur once, and the top ten carry approximately 2.1%. The sequence was obtained from a female donor with multiple sclerosis, enrolled in a pregnancy study. V is TRBV21-1 and J is TRBJ2-7; TRBD2 is the table's D call, not checked against the DNA. TRBV21-1 corresponds to a pseudogene. The material sequenced was peripheral blood, taken before pregnancy. The DNA for the CDR3 is TGTGCCAGCAGCAGACGCGGTCCCACTACTGAGCAGTACTTC. It yields the protein CASSRRGPTTEQYF.